This T cell receptor beta chain derives from a study of T cells after yellow fever vaccination. TCR cDNA, made by 5'RACE template switching, carried an added universal primer site and UMIs. TCRdb ran MiXCR on the 5' RACE reads and lists one entry per CDR3 protein. The sample has some 670,000 distinct CDR3 sequences, roughly an eighth seen once. Study findings and constraints: Though weaker, the secondary response peaked faster, on day 5 versus 15. Post-booster repertoires again held most primary-vaccination clones (roughly 96% CD4, approximately 90% CD8). The appearance of a small share of clonotypes in both CD4 and CD8 compartments was observed.

CDR3 length equals 13 residues. V was pared by 1 base and J by 2 bases, with 6 bases between. Germline lookup yields CDR1 SGHRS and CDR2 YFSETQ. Turning to this clonotype: Its antigen remains unidentified.

The source of this sequence is a man aged 25-45 years who received the YFV17D yellow fever vaccine. The V gene is TRBV5-1, the J gene TRBJ2-5, with D unresolved. The sample was PBMCs, taken on the day of the yellow fever booster vaccination. CDR3 sequence (DNA): TGCGCCAGCAGCTTGACAGAGCAAGAGACCCAGTACTTC. This gives the protein CASSLTEQETQYF.